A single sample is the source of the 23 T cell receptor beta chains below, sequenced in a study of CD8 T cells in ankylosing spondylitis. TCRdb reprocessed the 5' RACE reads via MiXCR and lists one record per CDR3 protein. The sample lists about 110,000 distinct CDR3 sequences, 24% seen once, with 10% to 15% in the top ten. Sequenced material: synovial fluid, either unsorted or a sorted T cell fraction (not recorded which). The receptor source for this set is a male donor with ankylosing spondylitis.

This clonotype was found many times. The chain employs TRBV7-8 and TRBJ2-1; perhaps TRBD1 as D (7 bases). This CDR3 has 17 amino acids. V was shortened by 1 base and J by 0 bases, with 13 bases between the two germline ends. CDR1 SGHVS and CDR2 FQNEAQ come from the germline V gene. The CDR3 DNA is TGTGCCAGCAGCTTAGGGGGGGCAGGGGGCTCCTACAATGAGCAGTTCTTC. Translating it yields CASSLGGAGGSYNEQFF.

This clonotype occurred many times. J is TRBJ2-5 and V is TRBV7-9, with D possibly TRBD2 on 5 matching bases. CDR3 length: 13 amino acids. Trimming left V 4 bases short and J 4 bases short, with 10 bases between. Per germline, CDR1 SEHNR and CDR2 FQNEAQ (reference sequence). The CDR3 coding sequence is TGTGCCAGCAGCTCCAGCGGTGGAGAGACCCAGTACTTC. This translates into CASSSSGGETQYF.

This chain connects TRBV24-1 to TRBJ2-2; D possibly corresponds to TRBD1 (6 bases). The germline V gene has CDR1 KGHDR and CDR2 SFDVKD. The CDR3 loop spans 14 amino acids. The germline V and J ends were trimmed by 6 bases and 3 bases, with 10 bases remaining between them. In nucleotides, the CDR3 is TGTGCCACCAGTACCCACAGGGACACCGGGGAGCTGTTTTTT. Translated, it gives CATSTHRDTGELFF.

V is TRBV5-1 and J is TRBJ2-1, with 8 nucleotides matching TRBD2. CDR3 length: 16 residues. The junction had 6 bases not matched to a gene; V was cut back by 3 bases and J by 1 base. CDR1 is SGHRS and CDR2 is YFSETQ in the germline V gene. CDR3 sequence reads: CASSSSGSYSYNEQFF. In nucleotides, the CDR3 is TGCGCCAGCAGCTCCAGCGGGAGTTATTCCTACAATGAGCAGTTCTTC.

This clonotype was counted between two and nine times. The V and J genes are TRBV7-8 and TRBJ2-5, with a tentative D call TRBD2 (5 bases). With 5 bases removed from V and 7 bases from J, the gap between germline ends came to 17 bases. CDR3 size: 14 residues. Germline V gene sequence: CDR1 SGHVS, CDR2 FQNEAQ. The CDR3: CASSPRTQAGTQYF. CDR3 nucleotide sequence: TGTGCCAGCAGCCCACGGACTCAAGCCGGGACCCAGTACTTC.

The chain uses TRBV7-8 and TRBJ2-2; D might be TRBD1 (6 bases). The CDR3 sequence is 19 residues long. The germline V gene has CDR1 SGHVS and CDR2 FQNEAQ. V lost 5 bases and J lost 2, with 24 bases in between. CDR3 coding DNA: TGTGCCAGCAGCCCCCGGGACAAACTCGGCGGGCTTAACACCGGGGAGCTGTTTTTT. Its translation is CASSPRDKLGGLNTGELFF. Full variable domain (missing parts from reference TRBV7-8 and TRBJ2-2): GAGVSQSPRYKVAKRGQDVALRCDPISGHVSLFWYQQALGQGPEFLTYFQNEAQLDKSGLPSDRFFAERPEGSVSTLKIQRTQQEDSAVYLCASSPRDKLGGLNTGELFFGEGSRLTVL.

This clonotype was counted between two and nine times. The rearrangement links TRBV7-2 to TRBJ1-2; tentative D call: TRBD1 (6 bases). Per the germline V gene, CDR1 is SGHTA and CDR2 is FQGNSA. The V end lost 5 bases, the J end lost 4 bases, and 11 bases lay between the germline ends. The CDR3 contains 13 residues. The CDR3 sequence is CASSLDSPYGYTF. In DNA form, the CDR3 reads TGTGCCAGCAGCCTGGACAGTCCCTATGGCTACACCTTC.

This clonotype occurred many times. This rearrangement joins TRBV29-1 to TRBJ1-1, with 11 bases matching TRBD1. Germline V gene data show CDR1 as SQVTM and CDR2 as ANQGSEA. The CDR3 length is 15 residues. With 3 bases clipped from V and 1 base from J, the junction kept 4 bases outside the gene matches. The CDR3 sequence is CSVEGTGGKNTEAFF. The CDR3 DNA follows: TGCAGCGTTGAGGGGACAGGGGGGAAGAACACTGAAGCTTTCTTT.

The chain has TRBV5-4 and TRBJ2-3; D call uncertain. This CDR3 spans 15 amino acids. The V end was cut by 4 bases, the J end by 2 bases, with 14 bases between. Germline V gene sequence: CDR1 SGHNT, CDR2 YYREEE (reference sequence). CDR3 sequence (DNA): TGTGCCAGCAGCCGAAAGGTCCCGAACACAGATACGCAGTATTTT. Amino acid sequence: CASSRKVPNTDTQYF. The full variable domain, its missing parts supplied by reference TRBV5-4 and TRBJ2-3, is ETGVTQSPTHLIKTRGQQVTLRCSSQSGHNTVSWYQQALGQGPQFIFQYYREEENGRGNFPPRFSGLQFPNYSSELNVNALELDDSALYLCASSRKVPNTDTQYFGPGTRLTVL.

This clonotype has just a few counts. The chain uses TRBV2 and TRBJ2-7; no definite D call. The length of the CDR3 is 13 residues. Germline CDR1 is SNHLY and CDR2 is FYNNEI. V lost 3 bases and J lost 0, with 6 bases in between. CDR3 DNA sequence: TGTGCCAGCAGTGACGGCAGCTCCTACGAGCAGTACTTC. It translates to CASSDGSSYEQYF.

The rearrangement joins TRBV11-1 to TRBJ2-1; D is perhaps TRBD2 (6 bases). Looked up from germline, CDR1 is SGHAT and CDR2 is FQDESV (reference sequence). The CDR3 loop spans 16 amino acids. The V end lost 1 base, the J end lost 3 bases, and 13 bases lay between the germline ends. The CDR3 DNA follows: TGTGCCAGCAGCTTAGGAGGGAGGCCGGGCTACAATGAGCAGTTCTTC. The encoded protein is CASSLGGRPGYNEQFF.

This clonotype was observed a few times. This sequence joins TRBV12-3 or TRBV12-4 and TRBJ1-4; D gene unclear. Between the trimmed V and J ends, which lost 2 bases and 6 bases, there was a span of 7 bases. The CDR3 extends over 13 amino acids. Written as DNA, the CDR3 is TGTGCCAGCAGTTTATTACCAGATGAAAAACTGTTTTTT. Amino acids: CASSLLPDEKLFF.

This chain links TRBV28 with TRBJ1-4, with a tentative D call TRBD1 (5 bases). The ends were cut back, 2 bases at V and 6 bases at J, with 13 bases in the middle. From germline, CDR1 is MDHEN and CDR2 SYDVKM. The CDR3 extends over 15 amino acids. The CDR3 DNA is TGTGCCAGCAGTTTAGCAGGGAGCCAGTATGAAAAACTGTTTTTT. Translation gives CASSLAGSQYEKLFF.

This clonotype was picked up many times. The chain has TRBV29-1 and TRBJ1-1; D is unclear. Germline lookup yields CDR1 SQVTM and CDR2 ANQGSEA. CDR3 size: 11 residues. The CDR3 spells CTSGQNTEAFF. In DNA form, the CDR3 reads TGCACCTCCGGCCAGAACACTGAAGCTTTCTTT. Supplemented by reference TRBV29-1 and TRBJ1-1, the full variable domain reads SAVISQKPSRDICQRGTSLTIQCQVDSQVTMMFWYRQQPGQSLTLIATANQGSEATYESGFVIDKFPISRPNLTFSTLTVSNMSPEDSSIYLCTSGQNTEAFFGQGTRLTVV.

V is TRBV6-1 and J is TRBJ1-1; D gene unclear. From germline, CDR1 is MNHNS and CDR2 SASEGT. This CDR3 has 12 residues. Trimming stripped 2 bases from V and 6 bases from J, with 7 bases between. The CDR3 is CASSETPAEAFF. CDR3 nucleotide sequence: TGTGCCAGCAGTGAAACGCCAGCTGAAGCTTTCTTT.

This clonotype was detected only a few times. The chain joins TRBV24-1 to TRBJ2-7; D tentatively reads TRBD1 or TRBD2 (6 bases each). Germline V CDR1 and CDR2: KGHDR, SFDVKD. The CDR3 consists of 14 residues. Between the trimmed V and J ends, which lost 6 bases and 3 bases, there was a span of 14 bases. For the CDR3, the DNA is TGTGCCACCAGTTCGGGGGACACCTACTACGAGCAGTACTTC. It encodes CATSSGDTYYEQYF.

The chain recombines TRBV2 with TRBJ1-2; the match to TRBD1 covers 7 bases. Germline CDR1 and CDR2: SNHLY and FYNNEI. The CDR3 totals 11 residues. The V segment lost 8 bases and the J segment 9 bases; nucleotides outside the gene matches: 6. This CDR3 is CASSGTASYTF. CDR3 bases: TGTGCCAGCTCGGGGACAGCCAGCTACACCTTC.

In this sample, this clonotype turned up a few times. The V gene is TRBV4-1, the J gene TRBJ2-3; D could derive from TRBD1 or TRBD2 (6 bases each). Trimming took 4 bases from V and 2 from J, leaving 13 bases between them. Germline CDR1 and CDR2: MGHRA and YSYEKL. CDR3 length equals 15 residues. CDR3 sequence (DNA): TGCGCCAGCAGCCCAACAGGGAGGTCCACAGATACGCAGTATTTT. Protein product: CASSPTGRSTDTQYF.

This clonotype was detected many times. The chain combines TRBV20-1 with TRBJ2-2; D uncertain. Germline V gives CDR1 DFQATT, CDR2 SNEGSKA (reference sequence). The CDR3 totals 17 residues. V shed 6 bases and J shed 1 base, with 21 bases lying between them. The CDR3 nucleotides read TGCAGTGCCTTAACGACCGGTCGGGCAAAGAACACCGGGGAGCTGTTTTTT. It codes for CSALTTGRAKNTGELFF.

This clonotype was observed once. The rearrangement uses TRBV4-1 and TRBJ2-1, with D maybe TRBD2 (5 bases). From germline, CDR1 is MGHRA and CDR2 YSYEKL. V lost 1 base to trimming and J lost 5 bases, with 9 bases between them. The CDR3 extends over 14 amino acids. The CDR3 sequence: CASSQAPGNNEQFF. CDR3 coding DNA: TGCGCCAGCAGCCAAGCCCCGGGGAACAATGAGCAGTTCTTC.

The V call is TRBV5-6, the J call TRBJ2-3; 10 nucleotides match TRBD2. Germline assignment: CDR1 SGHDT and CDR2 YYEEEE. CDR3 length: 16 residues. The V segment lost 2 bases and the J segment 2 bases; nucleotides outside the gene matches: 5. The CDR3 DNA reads TGTGCCAGCAGCTTTTTAGCGGGAGGCTTCACAGATACGCAGTATTTT. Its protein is CASSFLAGGFTDTQYF.

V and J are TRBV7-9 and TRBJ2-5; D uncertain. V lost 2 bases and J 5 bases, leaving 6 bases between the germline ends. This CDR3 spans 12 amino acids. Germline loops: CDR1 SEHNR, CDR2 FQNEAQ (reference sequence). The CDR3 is CASSLPMETQYF. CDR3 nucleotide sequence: TGTGCCAGCAGCTTACCGATGGAGACCCAGTACTTC.

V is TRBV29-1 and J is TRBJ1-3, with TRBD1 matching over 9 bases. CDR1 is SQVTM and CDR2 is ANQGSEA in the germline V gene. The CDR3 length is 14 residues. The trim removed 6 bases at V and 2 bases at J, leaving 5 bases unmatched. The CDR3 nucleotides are TGCAGCGTGGACGGGACAGGGACTGGAAACACCATATATTTT. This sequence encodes CSVDGTGTGNTIYF.